The next 22 T cell receptor beta chains were all read from a single sample in a study of control samples from healthy donors and cancer patients. TCRdb's table, derived via immunoSEQ multiplex PCR, lists solely in-frame clones and lacks some. In the table there are 40,000 to 50,000 clones, roughly 93% of which are singletons. Input material: PBMCs. These receptors came from a woman between 50 and 59 years old with head and neck cancer.

The chain uses TRBV18 and TRBJ2-3, with TRBD2 matching 7 bases. J was trimmed by 0 bases and V by 1 base; bases with no gene match: 10. Germline lookup yields CDR1 KGHSH and CDR2 LQKENI. The CDR3 spans 18 residues. This CDR3 is CASSPQASGTSSTDTQYF. In DNA, the CDR3 is TGTGCCAGCTCACCACAGGCTAGCGGTACCTCTAGCACAGATACGCAGTATTTT.

The rearrangement uses TRBV30 and TRBJ2-3, with D possibly matching TRBD2 (5 bases). CDR3 size: 11 residues. The germline V gene has CDR1 GTSNPN and CDR2 SVGIG (reference sequence). The germline V and J ends were trimmed by 3 bases and 5 bases, with 6 bases remaining between them. This chain's CDR3 is CAWRGVDTQYF. The CDR3 coding sequence is TGTGCCTGGAGGGGAGTAGATACGCAGTATTTT.

The chain couples TRBV5-4 to TRBJ2-1, with D perhaps being TRBD1 or TRBD2 (5 bases each). Trimming removed 1 base at V and 9 bases at J, with 17 bases between. This CDR3 region has 15 residues. Germline V gene data show CDR1 as SGHNT and CDR2 as YYREEE (reference sequence). The CDR3 loop is CASSLPRIWGSEQFF. The DNA for the CDR3 is TGTGCCAGCAGCTTGCCCCGGATTTGGGGGAGTGAGCAGTTCTTC.

The V call is TRBV23-1, the J call TRBJ1-5; TRBD1 matches 10 bases. TRBV23-1 is flagged as an ORF with uncertain function. V shed 0 bases and J 1 base; nucleotides not matched to a gene: 15. The CDR3 runs 21 residues. CDR3 nucleotide sequence: TGCGCCAGCAGTCAATCTGCCGCCGGGACAGGGGCCTTCAAGAGCAATCAGCCCCAGCATTTT. It codes for CASSQSAAGTGAFKSNQPQHF.

J is TRBJ1-2 and V is TRBV28, with 8 bases fitting TRBD1. Germline V gene data show CDR1 as MDHEN and CDR2 as SYDVKM. CDR3 length equals 14 residues. The V gene end was trimmed by 4 bases and the J gene end by 4 bases; junction bases not matched to a gene: 5. The CDR3 coding sequence is TGTGCCAGCAGTTCCCGGGACAGGACCTATGGCTACACCTTC. It specifies CASSSRDRTYGYTF.

The genes are TRBV6-6 and TRBJ1-1; 8 bases fit TRBD1. This CDR3 has 14 residues. Per the germline V gene, CDR1 is MNHNY and CDR2 is SVGAGI (reference sequence). The ends lost 4 bases at V and 5 bases at J; junction bases unmatched: 6. The CDR3 DNA is TGTGCCAGCAGTTTCGACAGGGGAGGGACTGAAGCTTTCTTT. It yields the protein CASSFDRGGTEAFF.

The gene calls are TRBV10-3 and TRBJ2-3, with 7 bases that match TRBD1. The germline V gene has CDR1 ENHRY and CDR2 SYGVKD. The CDR3 is 16 amino acids. With 6 bases clipped from V and 1 base from J, the junction kept 10 bases outside the gene matches. CDR3 in amino acids: CAISDYRGVGTDTQYF. CDR3 nucleotides: TGTGCCATCAGCGACTACAGGGGAGTCGGCACAGATACGCAGTATTTT.

The chain employs TRBV19 and TRBJ2-1; TRBD1 or TRBD2 may be the D gene (6 bases each). Trimming removed 6 bases from V and 0 bases from J, with 18 bases in between. Germline lookup yields CDR1 LNHDA and CDR2 SQIVND (reference sequence). The CDR3 is 17 residues long. The CDR3 protein is CASSILSGDNSYNEQFF. In nucleotides, the CDR3 is TGTGCCAGTAGCATTCTCTCGGGGGACAACTCCTACAATGAGCAGTTCTTC.

The chain carries TRBV6-1 and TRBJ1-2; 7 nucleotides align to TRBD1. The CDR3 spans 16 residues. J was trimmed by 5 bases and V by 3 bases; bases with no gene match: 12. CDR1 MNHNS and CDR2 SASEGT come from the germline V gene. CDR3 DNA: TGTGCCAGCAGTGATATAGTACAGGGGCCGATTTATGGCTACACCTTC. As protein: CASSDIVQGPIYGYTF.

This clone qualifies as large. V is TRBV15 and J is TRBJ1-1; D might be TRBD1 (6 bases). Between the trimmed V and J ends, which lost 0 bases and 1 base, there was a span of 12 bases. Germline V CDR1 and CDR2: LNHNV, YYDKDF (reference sequence). There are 16 residues in the CDR3. The CDR3 here is CATSRDLGTSNTEAFF. CDR3 DNA sequence: TGTGCCACCAGCAGAGATCTCGGGACATCGAACACTGAAGCTTTCTTT.

The chain uses TRBV5-1 and TRBJ2-2, with TRBD2 as a possible D gene (6 bases). Looked up from germline, CDR1 is SGHRS and CDR2 is YFSETQ. The CDR3 totals 15 residues. The ends were cut back, 0 bases at V and 3 bases at J, with 9 bases in the middle. The CDR3 sequence: CASSLGGLHTGELFF. CDR3 sequence (DNA): TGCGCCAGCAGCTTGGGGGGACTCCACACCGGGGAGCTGTTTTTT.

The gene calls are TRBV19 and TRBJ1-5, with D maybe TRBD1 (5 bases). The CDR3 has 16 amino acids. V lost 3 bases to trimming and J lost 1 base, with 13 bases between them. Per germline, CDR1 LNHDA and CDR2 SQIVND (reference sequence). The CDR3 DNA reads as TGTGCCAGTAGTATCGCCCCCGGGGCGAGCAATCAGCCCCAGCATTTT. This sequence encodes CASSIAPGASNQPQHF.

This chain uses TRBV4-3 with TRBJ2-7; TRBD2 aligns across 11 bases. Germline lookup yields CDR1 LGHNA and CDR2 YSLEER. This CDR3 is built from 16 residues. Losses at the gene ends were 0 bases for V and 4 bases for J; bases not matched to a gene: 5. In DNA, the CDR3 is TGCGCCAGCAGCCAAGAGGCACTAGCGGGAGCTTACGAGCAGTACTTC. Translation: CASSQEALAGAYEQYF.

The chain uses TRBV6-5 and TRBJ2-7, with D possibly being TRBD2 (5 bases). The V and J ends lost 0 bases and 4 bases respectively, with 13 bases between them. Looked up from germline, CDR1 is MNHEY and CDR2 is SVGAGI. The CDR3 loop spans 15 amino acids. The CDR3 sequence is CASSYSIGESYEQYF. The CDR3 region has the DNA TGTGCCAGCAGTTACTCGATCGGGGAAAGTTACGAGCAGTACTTC.

This clone showed up just once. This chain joins TRBV27 and TRBJ1-4; 7 positions agree with TRBD1. CDR1 is MNHEY, CDR2 SMNVEV, per germline (reference sequence). The CDR3 contains 15 residues. The J segment lost 3 bases and the V segment lost 7 bases, leaving 8 bases of the junction unmatched. As DNA, the CDR3 is TGTGCCAGCACTTTTAAGGGACAGCCTAATGAAAAACTGTTTTTT. It translates to CASTFKGQPNEKLFF.

The J gene is TRBJ2-5, the V gene TRBV10-3, with 10 bases identical to TRBD1. CDR3 length: 14 residues. J lost 4 bases, V lost 6 bases, and 5 bases had no gene match. Germline V gene sequence: CDR1 ENHRY, CDR2 SYGVKD. The chain's CDR3 is CAIRGDRGGETQYF. The CDR3 bases are TGTGCCATCAGGGGGGACAGGGGAGGAGAGACCCAGTACTTC.

The chain carries TRBV7-9 and TRBJ2-1; D may correspond to TRBD1 or TRBD2 (5 bases each). The V gene lost 10 bases and the J gene lost 0 bases, with 13 bases spanning the gap. The CDR3 contains 14 residues. Germline V gives CDR1 SEHNR, CDR2 FQNEAQ (reference sequence). CDR3 sequence: CATLLGGSYNEQFF. The CDR3 region has the DNA TGTGCCACCCTCCTTGGGGGCTCCTACAATGAGCAGTTCTTC. Using reference TRBV7-9 and TRBJ2-1 for the parts outside the CDR3, the full variable domain is DTGVSQNPRHKITKRGQNVTFRCDPISEHNRLYWYRQTLGQGPEFLTYFQNEAQLEKSRLLSDRFSAERPKGSFSTLEIQRTEQGDSAMYLCATLLGGSYNEQFFGPGTRLTVL.

The chain combines TRBV28 with TRBJ2-7; perhaps TRBD1 as D (6 bases). Germline V gene lookup returns CDR1 MDHEN and CDR2 SYDVKM. V was cut by 3 bases and J by 6 bases, with 18 bases left in between. The CDR3 is 15 residues long. The CDR3 protein is CASSFPTGTRLEQYF. In DNA form, the CDR3 reads TGTGCCAGCAGTTTCCCGACAGGAACGAGGCTCGAGCAGTACTTC.

The chain combines TRBV19 with TRBJ2-4, with D unresolved. In germline, CDR1 is LNHDA, CDR2 SQIVND (reference sequence). The V end was cut by 6 bases, the J end by 0 bases, with 12 bases between. The CDR3 is 15 residues long. CDR3 coding DNA: TGTGCCAGTAGAAAGGACGAGATAGCCAAAAACATTCAGTACTTC. As protein: CASRKDEIAKNIQYF.

The V gene is TRBV29-1, the J gene TRBJ1-3; D is uncertain. The V end lost 4 bases, the J end lost 0 bases, and 4 bases lay between the germline ends. CDR1 is SQVTM, CDR2 ANQGSEA, per germline. The CDR3 is made up of 12 amino acids. This chain's CDR3 is CSVAPSGNTIYF. The CDR3 DNA follows: TGCAGCGTTGCACCCTCTGGAAACACCATATATTTT.

The chain joins TRBV4-1 to TRBJ2-7; D gene unclear. V lost 0 bases and J 5 bases, leaving 11 bases between the germline ends. The CDR3 runs 14 residues. Per the germline V gene, CDR1 is MGHRA and CDR2 is YSYEKL. The CDR3 reads CASSQEETADEQYF. The CDR3, as DNA: TGCGCCAGCAGCCAAGAAGAAACAGCCGACGAGCAGTACTTC.

The chain joins TRBV5-1 to TRBJ2-1; 8 nucleotides match TRBD2. The CDR3 is made up of 15 amino acids. J was trimmed by 3 bases and V by 1 base; bases with no gene match: 3. The germline V gene has CDR1 SGHRS and CDR2 YFSETQ. Here the CDR3 reads CASSLNAGGYNEQFF. The CDR3 DNA sequence: TGCGCCAGCAGCTTGAATGCGGGAGGCTACAATGAGCAGTTCTTC.